This entry describes one TCR beta chain. The antigen remains undetermined. This record comes from a study of cytomegalovirus exposure and HLA in healthy donors. Study background: The same platform used for the 500 to 850 first-cohort repertoires was also used for the 130 or so validation repertoires, as a later analysis reported. Study-level findings and limits: Cytomegalovirus association was assigned to approximately 160 TCR beta chains. The study found most TCR sequences rare, yet found some public TCRs in many donors.

These donors were members of the roughly 120-subject validation cohort, a group separate from the approximately 670-subject first cohort. CDR1 is LNHNV, CDR2 YYDKDF, per germline (reference sequence). This CDR3 comprises 16 residues. With 0 bases removed from V and 6 bases from J, the gap between germline ends came to 16 bases. Method: immunoSEQ multiplex PCR; TCRdb's copy keeps in-frame clones and lacks some. Of roughly 300,000 clones in the sample, approximately 90% were seen once. This clonotype originated in a woman younger than 45 in good health and CMV-seropositive. The chain joins TRBV15 to TRBJ2-3; a possible D gene is TRBD1 (5 bases). The specimen sequenced was PBMCs. CDR3 DNA: TGTGCCACCAGCAGAGATAGGGGCCCGATTTCTGATACGCAGTATTTT. Translation gives CATSRDRGPISDTQYF. Full variable domain (missing parts from reference TRBV15 and TRBJ2-3): DAMVIQNPRYQVTQFGKPVTLSCSQTLNHNVMYWYQQKSSQAPKLLFHYYDKDFNNEADTPDNFQSRRPNTSFCFLDIRSPGLGDTAMYLCATSRDRGPISDTQYFGPGTRLTVL.